The T cell receptor beta chain described here comes from a study of blood T cell repertoires in COVID-19. About the research overall: Nucleic acid was either cDNA or gDNA, and it came from T cells, B-cell-depleted T cells, or PBMCs.

Trimming took 2 bases from V and 5 from J; bases not matched to a gene: 11. The germline CDR1 and CDR2 sequences are SGHVS and FNYEAQ. The CDR3 consists of 19 residues. Authors' processing steps: Reference gene primer amplification in the assay estimated nucleated cell counts. Repertoires were generated with immunoSEQ multiplex PCR, while TCRdb's copy carries only in-frame clones and drops some. The D gene and trimming were derived from the DNA, and the V and J assignments and clone size from that table. The sample carries some 290,000 clones, roughly nine tenths recorded once. This sequence joins TRBV7-6 and TRBJ2-2, with 13 bases aligning to TRBD2. Sequences were obtained from peripheral blood. This sequence originates from a man aged 18 to 29 with active or convalescent COVID-19. CDR3 region: CASSLLSRLAGGLTGELFF. The CDR3 bases are TGTGCCAGCAGCTTATTGTCGAGACTAGCGGGGGGATTAACCGGGGAGCTGTTTTTT.